This TCR beta chain was retrieved from a study of T-cell memory formation after mild COVID-19 (dated by TCRdb to about 2021). A note on the overall study: TCR sequence clusters from the two donors were largely donor specific. The cohort was made up of two young adult volunteers, one female and one male, who were previously healthy. Longitudinal TCRalpha and TCRbeta repertoire sequencing tracked T-cell clones expanding and contracting after mild COVID-19 in two donors.

Ficoll-Paque density gradient centrifugation was used to isolate PBMCs. Sequencing was performed on an Illumina NovaSeq 6000. Using 5'RACE with constant-segment primers, TCRalpha and TCRbeta cDNA libraries were constructed, with sample barcodes and unique molecular identifiers added in the process. RNA was extracted from every sample with Trizol reagent. Amplification of the libraries took two PCR steps, and the second step added a second sample barcode plus Illumina TruSeq adapters. Sequencing of libraries was performed on an Illumina NovaSeq with 2 x 150 bp paired-end reads. Turning to the authors' computational methods: The reads were demultiplexed and collapsed into UMI-guided consensus sequences using migec v1.2.7. Using mixcr v2.1.11, UMI consensuses were aligned to TRA and TRB V and J templates and then assembled into clonotypes. A clonotype was counted as expanded or contracted only when both edgeR and NoisET called the clonotype significant, with the noise models trained on biological replicates. edgeR calls used a false discovery rate-adjusted p below 0.01 and a log2 fold-change threshold of 1. PCA with hierarchical clustering of max-normalized trajectories of the 1000 most abundant clonotypes was used as exploratory dynamics analysis. The CD4 or CD8 phenotype of responding clones was assigned using the separately sequenced CD4+ and CD8+ repertoires. TCRdb reanalyzed the raw reads on its own, using fastp at Q25 for trimming and MiXCR for clone calling, and kept in-frame beta chains. Under each unique CDR3 protein, matching rows form one entry showing the most common genes and DNA. The V and J calls, along with clone size, are taken from TCRdb and not from the paper's own processing. In all, the sample holds roughly 250,000 distinct CDR3 sequences, and approximately 15% of those were seen once. In total, the top ten clones hold around 23% of the sample.

Broad study findings and their caveats: SARS-CoV-2 specificity of the second-wave clones peaking on day 37 was not confirmed. Clones that contracted from day 15 to 85 showed balanced CD4/CD8 phenotypes, whereas a second wave of clones that expanded from day 15 to 37 leaned towards CD4+. Contracting CD4+ clones were found mainly in CM and EM memory subsets, while CD8+ clones were enriched in EMRA. Only two mild cases were covered by the study, and larger cohorts that include severe cases with pre-infection samples were considered necessary. Some responding clones were found in pre-infection memory, which suggests that pre-existing cross-reactive memory T cells took part in the SARS-CoV-2 response.

CDR1 and CDR2 were assigned from the germline V gene as SQVTM and ANQGSEA. The CDR3 spans 14 residues, from the cysteine through the phenylalanine. Only the CDR3 DNA stays, 42 bases, in frame from base 1. V loses 6 bases, J loses 7 bases, and the germline ends lie 18 bases apart. With respect to this clonotype: What antigen it recognizes has not been identified. No much larger clone exists at a distance of one base, and base qualities are not known.

The TCR originated in a man in his late teens or twenties who had mild COVID-19 (a few samples of this study predate the infection). The sample titles of this study are shuffled in the database, so cell type and time point are left out; the donor was told from shared clones. The sample consisted of PBMCs or a T cell subset sorted from them (not recorded which). Recombination linked TRBV29-1 to TRBJ1-4, with TRBD1 as a weak D call on 5 bases. The CDR3 protein is CSVRDRGDSEKLFF. The sequenced DNA: TGCAGCGTCCGTGACCGGGGGGATAGTGAAAAACTGTTTTTT. The CDR3, completed at both ends by the reference TRBV29-1 and TRBJ1-4 genes, gives the full variable domain SAVISQKPSRDICQRGTSLTIQCQVDSQVTMMFWYRQQPGQSLTLIATANQGSEATYESGFVIDKFPISRPNLTFSTLTVSNMSPEDSSIYLCSVRDRGDSEKLFFGSGTQLSVL.